These T cell receptor beta chains were read from a single sample in a study of CD4 and CD8 cells across lung adenocarcinoma regions. Each CDR3 protein is one row after TCRdb ran MiXCR on the PCR reads. Among around 15,000 distinct CDR3 sequences listed, roughly 48% were seen once. The sample taken for sequencing was CD4+ T cells from the center of a lung tumor. Source of these receptors: a male donor with lung adenocarcinoma. The CD4 and CD8 labels of this study may be unreliable. CDR3s include the opening cysteine and the closing phenylalanine or tryptophan. The D gene is left open where the match is weak. Clone size appears in some rows only: once, few, many, or a class for an expanded clone.

d_call: TRBD2
clone_size: -
v_call: TRBV27
j_call: TRBJ2-3
cdr3_nt: TGTGCCAGCAGCCCCACTCTAGCGGGAAGGAGGGATGAGCAGTTCTTT
cdr3_aa: CASSPTLAGRRDEQFF

d_call: -
clone_size: -
v_call: TRBV6-1
j_call: TRBJ2-6
cdr3_nt: TGTGCCAGCAGCATACAGGGTTCTGGGGCCAACGTCCTGACTTTC
cdr3_aa: CASSIQGSGANVLTF

d_call: -
clone_size: -
v_call: TRBV6-1
j_call: TRBJ2-4
cdr3_nt: TGTGGCAGCACTGGGCTGTGCGCCAAAAACATTCAGTACTTC
cdr3_aa: CGSTGLCAKNIQYF

d_call: TRBD1
clone_size: many
v_call: TRBV6-1
j_call: TRBJ2-3
cdr3_nt: TGTGCCAGCAGCGACAGGGATGCAGATACGCAGTATTTT
cdr3_aa: CASSDRDADTQYF

d_call: -
clone_size: -
v_call: TRBV10-1
j_call: TRBJ2-5
cdr3_nt: TGCGCCAGCAGTGAAGGGGGAGTAGAGACCCAGTACTTC
cdr3_aa: CASSEGGVETQYF

d_call: -
clone_size: few
v_call: TRBV11-3
j_call: TRBJ2-7
cdr3_nt: TGTGCCAGCAGCCCCCTACGTACCGGAGCCTCCTACGAGCAGTACTTC
cdr3_aa: CASSPLRTGASYEQYF

d_call: -
clone_size: few
v_call: TRBV12-3/TRBV12-4
j_call: TRBJ1-4
cdr3_nt: TGTGCCAGCAGCTACGAGGAAAAACTGTTTTTT
cdr3_aa: CASSYEEKLFF

d_call: -
clone_size: few
v_call: TRBV11-3
j_call: TRBJ2-7
cdr3_nt: TGTGCCAGCAGCTTAGCGGGTGGGTTAGCCTACGAGCAGTACTTC
cdr3_aa: CASSLAGGLAYEQYF

d_call: TRBD2
clone_size: many
v_call: TRBV27
j_call: TRBJ2-1
cdr3_nt: TGTGCCAGCAGCCCCACTCTAGCGGGAAGGAGGAATGAGCAGTTCTTC
cdr3_aa: CASSPTLAGRRNEQFF

d_call: -
clone_size: -
v_call: TRBV6-1
j_call: TRBJ2-2
cdr3_nt: TGTGCCAGCAGCCGCGGGACTCCGAACACCGGGGAGCTGTTTTTT
cdr3_aa: CASSRGTPNTGELFF

d_call: -
clone_size: medium-sized
v_call: TRBV6-5
j_call: TRBJ1-1
cdr3_nt: TGTGCCAGCAGTTATTTAGTGAGGAACACTGAAGCTTTCTTT
cdr3_aa: CASSYLVRNTEAFF

d_call: -
clone_size: once
v_call: TRBV9
j_call: TRBJ2-5
cdr3_nt: TGTGCCAGCAGCCCAGACGGGTCGGAAGAGACCCAGTACTTC
cdr3_aa: CASSPDGSEETQYF

d_call: -
clone_size: many
v_call: TRBV6-1
j_call: TRBJ2-6
cdr3_nt: TGTGCCAGCGGTGGGGCCATCTCTGGGGCCAACGTCCTGACTTTC
cdr3_aa: CASGGAISGANVLTF

d_call: TRBD1
clone_size: -
v_call: TRBV7-2
j_call: TRBJ2-3
cdr3_nt: TGTGCCAGCAGCTGGGCAGGGACAGACACAGATACGCAGTATTTT
cdr3_aa: CASSWAGTDTDTQYF

d_call: TRBD1
clone_size: -
v_call: TRBV6-1
j_call: TRBJ2-7
cdr3_nt: TGTGCCAGCAGCGACAGGGCCTACGAGCAGTACTTC
cdr3_aa: CASSDRAYEQYF

d_call: TRBD2
clone_size: -
v_call: TRBV6-1
j_call: TRBJ2-3
cdr3_nt: TGTGCCAGGGGTGAAGCTAGCGGGAGCCAAGATACGCAGTATTTT
cdr3_aa: CARGEASGSQDTQYF

d_call: -
clone_size: medium-sized
v_call: TRBV6-1
j_call: TRBJ2-5
cdr3_nt: TGTGCCAGCAGTGAAGCGGCGGGACTGGCGGAGTACTTC
cdr3_aa: CASSEAAGLAEYF

d_call: TRBD2
clone_size: medium-sized
v_call: TRBV6-1
j_call: TRBJ2-3
cdr3_nt: TGTGCCAGCAGTGCCCGTAGCGGGAAGAGCACAGATACGCAGTATTTT
cdr3_aa: CASSARSGKSTDTQYF

d_call: -
clone_size: many
v_call: TRBV6-1
j_call: TRBJ1-1
cdr3_nt: TGTGCCAGCAGCCTGGCGGAGGTCGTCACTGAAGCTTTCTTT
cdr3_aa: CASSLAEVVTEAFF

d_call: TRBD1
clone_size: -
v_call: TRBV7-8
j_call: TRBJ2-7
cdr3_nt: TGTGCCAGCAACCCAATAGGGACAGGGAACGAGCAGTACTTC
cdr3_aa: CASNPIGTGNEQYF

d_call: TRBD2
clone_size: -
v_call: TRBV27
j_call: TRBJ2-1
cdr3_nt: TGTGCCAGCAGTTTATTTGCGGGCGGGGGAGGTAATGAGCAGTTCTTC
cdr3_aa: CASSLFAGGGGNEQFF

d_call: -
clone_size: -
v_call: TRBV6-2/TRBV6-3
j_call: TRBJ2-1
cdr3_nt: TGTGCCAGCAGCTCAGACACCGACAACTACAATGAGCAGTTCTTC
cdr3_aa: CASSSDTDNYNEQFF

d_call: TRBD1
clone_size: -
v_call: TRBV27
j_call: TRBJ2-2
cdr3_nt: TGTGCCAGCAGTACCCGGGACAGGGGACATACGAACACCGGGGAGCTGTTTTTT
cdr3_aa: CASSTRDRGHTNTGELFF

d_call: TRBD1
clone_size: medium-sized
v_call: TRBV7-6
j_call: TRBJ2-5
cdr3_nt: TGTGCCAGCAGCTTAGTAATAGGGGGCTGGGAGACCCAGTACTTC
cdr3_aa: CASSLVIGGWETQYF

d_call: TRBD1
clone_size: few
v_call: TRBV10-2
j_call: TRBJ2-7
cdr3_nt: TGCGCCAGCAGTGACCTACAGGGGGGCTACGAGCAGTACTTC
cdr3_aa: CASSDLQGGYEQYF

d_call: -
clone_size: -
v_call: TRBV27
j_call: TRBJ2-5
cdr3_nt: TGTGCCAGCAGCGCGGGGGTCGGGGGCCGTGACAAAGAGACCCAGTACTTC
cdr3_aa: CASSAGVGGRDKETQYF

d_call: TRBD2
clone_size: many
v_call: TRBV11-2
j_call: TRBJ2-4
cdr3_nt: TGTGCCAGCAGCAAAGGACTAGAGCAAAACATTCAGTACTTC
cdr3_aa: CASSKGLEQNIQYF

d_call: -
clone_size: -
v_call: TRBV6-1
j_call: TRBJ2-3
cdr3_nt: TGTGCCAGCAGGGGTGAGGGGGGACTCGGCCCAGAGACGCAGTATTTT
cdr3_aa: CASRGEGGLGPETQYF

d_call: -
clone_size: -
v_call: TRBV4-2
j_call: TRBJ2-1
cdr3_nt: TGTGCCAGCAGCCAAGACTCCTTGGGGGACCCCTACAATGAGCAGTTCTTC
cdr3_aa: CASSQDSLGDPYNEQFF

d_call: -
clone_size: -
v_call: TRBV6-5
j_call: TRBJ2-7
cdr3_nt: TGTGCCAGCAGTCCCTCGTCAACCTACAATGAGCAGTACTTC
cdr3_aa: CASSPSSTYNEQYF

d_call: -
clone_size: -
v_call: TRBV11-1
j_call: TRBJ2-7
cdr3_nt: TGTGCCAGCAGCCCCGTTCGGACAGTCACTCAAGCGGAGCAGTACTTC
cdr3_aa: CASSPVRTVTQAEQYF

d_call: TRBD2
clone_size: many
v_call: TRBV30
j_call: TRBJ2-1
cdr3_nt: TGTGCCTGGAGTGTACTAGCGGGAGGTGATGAGCAGTTCTTC
cdr3_aa: CAWSVLAGGDEQFF

d_call: TRBD2
clone_size: many
v_call: TRBV6-1
j_call: TRBJ2-3
cdr3_nt: TGTGCCAGCAGCTCCGGGACTAGCGGGCGCACAGATACGCAGTATTTT
cdr3_aa: CASSSGTSGRTDTQYF

d_call: -
clone_size: -
v_call: TRBV10-3
j_call: TRBJ2-3
cdr3_nt: TGTGCCATGGGACTCCAGGCCGTGAGCACAGAGGCGCAGTATTTT
cdr3_aa: CAMGLQAVSTEAQYF

d_call: -
clone_size: -
v_call: TRBV6-1
j_call: TRBJ2-4
cdr3_nt: TGTGGCAGCAGTCCGGGTAGGGGGGGGACAAACACGCAGTACTTT
cdr3_aa: CGSSPGRGGTNTQYF

d_call: -
clone_size: -
v_call: TRBV27
j_call: TRBJ2-5
cdr3_nt: TGTGCCAGCAGTCCGGGCCGAGTAGCTTCTGGCCCAGATACCCAGTACTTC
cdr3_aa: CASSPGRVASGPDTQYF

d_call: -
clone_size: -
v_call: TRBV14
j_call: TRBJ2-5
cdr3_nt: TGTGCCAGCAGCCAAGGGGCGGAGACCCAGTACTTC
cdr3_aa: CASSQGAETQYF

d_call: -
clone_size: -
v_call: TRBV6-1
j_call: TRBJ2-1
cdr3_nt: TGTGCCAGCGGTGATGCGAACAGCGGTGAGCAGTTCTTC
cdr3_aa: CASGDANSGEQFF

d_call: -
clone_size: -
v_call: TRBV6-5
j_call: TRBJ2-3
cdr3_nt: TGTGCCAGCAGTCAACTCGGAGGAGATACGCAGTATTTT
cdr3_aa: CASSQLGGDTQYF

d_call: -
clone_size: many
v_call: TRBV10-3
j_call: TRBJ2-2
cdr3_nt: TGTGCCATCAGTGAGGTAGGATCCACCGGGGAGCTGTTTTTT
cdr3_aa: CAISEVGSTGELFF

d_call: -
clone_size: few
v_call: TRBV27
j_call: TRBJ1-3
cdr3_nt: TGTGCCAGCAGGTCGACTGGTGGAAACACCATATATTTT
cdr3_aa: CASRSTGGNTIYF

d_call: -
clone_size: -
v_call: TRBV4-1
j_call: TRBJ2-1
cdr3_nt: TGCGCCAGCAGCAAGGGGTTTAGCGATGAGCAGTTCTTC
cdr3_aa: CASSKGFSDEQFF

d_call: -
clone_size: many
v_call: TRBV6-5
j_call: TRBJ2-3
cdr3_nt: TGTGCCAGCAGTTACTCACCGGGACCCGGAGGGGATACGCAGTATTTT
cdr3_aa: CASSYSPGPGGDTQYF

d_call: -
clone_size: medium-sized
v_call: TRBV12-3/TRBV12-4
j_call: TRBJ2-1
cdr3_nt: TGTGCCAGCAGTTTAATAGCGGCCTACAATGAGCAGTTCTTC
cdr3_aa: CASSLIAAYNEQFF

d_call: TRBD2
clone_size: -
v_call: TRBV27
j_call: TRBJ2-7
cdr3_nt: TGTGCCAGCAGCACCGAGGGGACTAGCGGGAGGACATGGGCCTACGAGCAGTACTTC
cdr3_aa: CASSTEGTSGRTWAYEQYF

d_call: -
clone_size: many
v_call: TRBV7-6
j_call: TRBJ2-5
cdr3_nt: TGTGCCAGCAGCTTAGCCTCAGGGAGCCAAGAGACCCAGTACTTC
cdr3_aa: CASSLASGSQETQYF

d_call: -
clone_size: -
v_call: TRBV6-1
j_call: TRBJ2-4
cdr3_nt: TGTGCCAGCAGGGTCGGGGGTAGTGACCAAGACATTCAGTACTTC
cdr3_aa: CASRVGGSDQDIQYF

d_call: TRBD1
clone_size: -
v_call: TRBV7-2
j_call: TRBJ2-1
cdr3_nt: TGTGCCAGCAGCTCATCGGGCGGGACAGGCTACAATGAGCAGTTCTTC
cdr3_aa: CASSSSGGTGYNEQFF

d_call: -
clone_size: -
v_call: TRBV10-3
j_call: TRBJ2-3
cdr3_nt: TGTGCCATCAGGGAGGGGCTTGGGGGCAGTGGCCAAGAGACCCAGTATTTC
cdr3_aa: CAIREGLGGSGQETQYF